The 5 T cell receptor beta chains in this list originate from one sample, sequenced in a study of shared clonotypes between healthy human individuals. The protocol was immunoSEQ multiplex PCR, while the TCRdb copy is restricted to in-frame clones and leaves out a portion. The sample records a few million clones, 90% to 95% being singletons. The sequenced sample was naive CD4+ T cells sorted from blood. Sample subset: CD45RA+ positively selected. Every receptor here comes from a man between 18 and 35 years old in good health.

The gene calls are TRBV30 and TRBJ2-5; no reliable D call. CDR3 length equals 12 residues. Germline V lookup: CDR1 GTSNPN, CDR2 SVGIG (reference sequence). The V end was cut by 5 bases, the J end by 4 bases, with 11 bases between. This chain's CDR3 is CAWARSRETQYF. CDR3 DNA sequence: TGTGCCTGGGCGAGAAGCCGAGAGACCCAGTACTTC.

In this sample, this clone turned up once. This chain links TRBV7-9 with TRBJ1-4; the D is unclear. The length of the CDR3 is 18 residues. Looked up from germline, CDR1 is SEHNR and CDR2 is FQNEAQ (reference sequence). Trimming pared 8 bases from V and 0 bases from J, leaving 22 bases between. The DNA for the CDR3 is TGTGCCAGCTCCACCACTGGGCGCCGAACTTCAACTAATGAAAAACTGTTTTTT. The encoded protein is CASSTTGRRTSTNEKLFF.

In regard to this clone: The sample has other DNA sequences that encode this CDR3 too. The V and J genes are TRBV28 and TRBJ1-2; possibly TRBD1 for D (6 bases). Deletions cut 4 bases from V and 4 bases from J, with 7 bases between. Germline loops: CDR1 MDHEN, CDR2 SYDVKM. CDR3 size: 12 residues. CDR3 bases: TGTGCCAGCAGTTCAGGGGCCTATGGCTACACCTTC. This gives the protein CASSSGAYGYTF.

To note about this clone: Other nucleotide sequences in the sample specify the same CDR3. The CDR3 bases are TGTGCCTGGAGTGTACCACGGAACACTGAAGCTTTCTTT. Translation: CAWSVPRNTEAFF. The V call is TRBV30, the J call TRBJ1-1; the D is unclear. V lost 0 bases, J lost 1 base, and 6 bases lay in between. In germline, CDR1 is GTSNPN, CDR2 SVGIG (reference sequence). The CDR3 is 13 amino acids.

This clone was seen a single time. The chain has TRBV27 and TRBJ2-7; the D is unclear. Germline values: CDR1 MNHEY, CDR2 SMNVEV (reference sequence). V was cut by 6 bases and J by 5 bases, with 8 bases left in between. This CDR3 has 11 residues. The CDR3 is CASRAFDEQYF. CDR3 DNA sequence: TGTGCCAGCAGGGCGTTTGACGAGCAGTACTTC.